This T cell receptor (beta chain) appears in the sequencing data of a study of cytomegalovirus exposure and HLA in healthy donors. Study-wide results and caveats: In a later analysis, HLA-associated beta chains showed higher expansion and lower generation probabilities than comparable chains. Prediction of most subjects' HLA-A and HLA-B alleles by TCR beta sequences was reportedly accurate.

A multiplex PCR was run with 60 Vbeta primers and 13 Jbeta primers. Using immunoSEQ multiplex PCR, the repertoire was profiled, and TCRdb retains in-frame clones only, with some absent. This table has 70,000 to 95,000 clones, roughly 80% appearing once. CDR1 SGDLS and CDR2 YYNGEE come from the germline V gene. Trimming cost V 3 bases and J 10 bases; bases outside gene matches: 9. The CDR3 contains 14 residues. With respect to this clone: Its antigen is not known.

Material for sequencing was PBMCs. This TCR came from a man in his fifties or sixties in good health and CMV-seronegative. The chain has TRBV9 and TRBJ2-1, with TRBD2 identical over 8 bases. CDR3 DNA: TGTGCCAGCAGCGACACCGGGACTAGACACGAGCAGTTCTTC. Its protein is CASSDTGTRHEQFF.